Detailed here is one T cell receptor beta chain. The antigen is undetermined. These data are taken from a study of siplizumab effects on memory and regulatory T cells. General study results and limits: The mean Treg-derived percentage of mappable alloreactive CD4+ clones was about 71% with siplizumab compared with about 27% in controls. About 75-97% of proliferating CD4+ or CD8+ clones had no assignable naive or memory phenotype.

The method was immunoSEQ multiplex PCR; TCRdb's version includes in-frame clones alone and lacks a portion of them. The sample includes 100,000 or so clones, 85% to 95% of them seen just once. The sequencing sample was made of Tregs sorted from blood. This clonotype was sampled from a human donor in good health.

The CDR3 sequence is CASSLILGRDSNQPQHF. Written as DNA, the CDR3 is TGTGCCAGCAGTCTTATATTGGGTCGGGATAGCAATCAGCCCCAGCATTTT. The V call is TRBV28, the J call TRBJ1-5, with D uncertain. The germline CDR1 and CDR2 sequences are MDHEN and SYDVKM. With 5 bases removed from V and 0 bases from J, the gap between germline ends came to 17 bases. CDR3 size: 17 residues.